The 19 T cell receptor beta chains listed next were all sequenced from one sample in a study of vaccination and CD4 T cells after COVID-19. TCRdb fed the PCR reads into MiXCR, producing one record per CDR3 protein. There are about 36,000 distinct CDR3 sequences in the sample; 36% occur only once, and roughly 6% lies in the top ten. The time point denotes: late sampling 161 to 241 days after vaccination in a few convalescent patients. The sample consisted of CD4+ T cells from blood, taken about 7 months after SARS-CoV-2 vaccination. These receptors originate from a human donor who had recovered from COVID-19.

This clonotype has more than one count but fewer than ten. The chain links TRBV7-9 to TRBJ2-5, with D possibly matching TRBD2 (6 bases). Trimming left V 3 bases short and J 4 bases short, with 15 bases between. This CDR3 is 15 amino acids long. Germline CDR1 and CDR2: SEHNR and FQNEAQ (reference sequence). This chain's CDR3 is CASSLDGSGRETQYF. Written as DNA, the CDR3 is TGTGCCAGCAGCTTGGACGGCTCCGGGAGAGAGACCCAGTACTTC. Variable domain in full (rest from reference TRBV7-9 and TRBJ2-5): DTGVSQNPRHKITKRGQNVTFRCDPISEHNRLYWYRQTLGQGPEFLTYFQNEAQLEKSRLLSDRFSAERPKGSFSTLEIQRTEQGDSAMYLCASSLDGSGRETQYFGPGTRLLVL.

This chain joins TRBV27 and TRBJ1-1; tentatively, D is TRBD1 (5 bases). The CDR3 is 15 amino acids. The V end lost 2 bases, the J end lost 0 bases, and 10 bases lay between the germline ends. Germline V gene sequence: CDR1 MNHEY, CDR2 SMNVEV (reference sequence). CDR3 region: CASSLMSDMNTEAFF. The CDR3 nucleotides read TGTGCCAGCAGTTTAATGTCGGACATGAACACTGAAGCTTTCTTT.

The chain uses TRBV20-1 and TRBJ2-7, with 8 bases lining up with TRBD2. The CDR3 covers 12 residues. The V segment lost 7 bases and the J segment 3 bases; nucleotides outside the gene matches: 5. Germline CDR1 and CDR2: DFQATT and SNEGSKA (reference sequence). CDR3 region: CSGSGAYYEQYF. In nucleotides, the CDR3 is TGCAGTGGTAGCGGGGCCTACTACGAGCAGTACTTC.

The chain has TRBV6-1 and TRBJ2-7; a possible D gene is TRBD1 (5 bases). The V and J ends lost 6 bases and 4 bases respectively, with 13 bases between them. This CDR3 contains 13 residues. Germline CDR1 reads MNHNS; CDR2 reads SASEGT. This chain's CDR3 is CASSLGQQYEQYF. The CDR3 coding sequence is TGTGCCAGCAGCTTGGGGCAACAGTACGAGCAGTACTTC.

This clonotype is judged medium-sized (0.01 to 0.1%). This chain uses TRBV7-2 with TRBJ2-5; the D is unclear. The ends were cut back, 2 bases at V and 4 bases at J, with 8 bases in the middle. Germline CDR1 SGHTA, CDR2 FQGNSA. The CDR3 has 13 residues. The CDR3 region has the DNA TGTGCCAGCAGCTTACTAGGCCGAGAGACCCAGTACTTC. It codes for CASSLLGRETQYF. Full variable domain (rest looked up from reference TRBV7-2 and TRBJ2-5): GAGVSQSPSNKVTEKGKDVELRCDPISGHTALYWYRQSLGQGLEFLIYFQGNSAPDKSGLPSDRFSAERTGGSVSTLTIQRTQQEDSAVYLCASSLLGRETQYFGPGTRLLVL.

V and J are TRBV20-1 and TRBJ2-3; 10 bases are shared with TRBD2. The V and J ends lost 3 bases and 1 base, in that order; junction bases with no gene match: 4. CDR1 and CDR2 from the germline V gene are DFQATT and SNEGSKA (reference sequence). There are 15 residues in the CDR3. CDR3 DNA sequence: TGCAGTGCTAGGCATCTAGCGGGAGGCACAGATACGCAGTATTTT. Translation gives CSARHLAGGTDTQYF.

This sequence joins TRBV6-8 and TRBJ2-4; D not certain. The CDR3 loop spans 12 amino acids. Looked up from germline, CDR1 is MNHGY and CDR2 is SAAAGT. V lost 6 bases and J lost 14, with 17 bases in between. The DNA of the CDR3 is TGTGCCAGCAGGGACCGTCATCCCGTCGAGTACTTC. Amino acid sequence: CASRDRHPVEYF.

This clonotype was counted a few times. The genes are TRBV29-1 and TRBJ1-2; TRBD1 is a possible D gene (5 bases). The ends were cut back, 4 bases at V and 0 bases at J, with 9 bases in the middle. The CDR3 sequence is 13 residues long. The V gene's germline CDR1 is SQVTM and CDR2 ANQGSEA. The DNA for the CDR3 is TGCAGCGTTGCGCCGACAGCTAACTATGGCTACACCTTC. Amino acid sequence: CSVAPTANYGYTF.

The chain combines TRBV2 with TRBJ2-3, with a tentative D call TRBD1 (5 bases). Germline V gene lookup returns CDR1 SNHLY and CDR2 FYNNEI. Between the trimmed V and J ends, which lost 6 bases and 3 bases, there was a span of 13 bases. The CDR3 is 14 residues long. The CDR3 DNA sequence: TGTGCCAGCAGACTTGGCCAGGGTACAGATACGCAGTATTTT. Amino acid sequence: CASRLGQGTDTQYF.

This clonotype was seen more than once but under ten times. The rearrangement joins TRBV7-9 to TRBJ1-1; D is unresolved. In germline, CDR1 is SEHNR, CDR2 FQNEAQ (reference sequence). The V gene lost 5 bases and the J gene lost 3 bases, with 19 bases spanning the gap. The CDR3 runs 16 residues. The CDR3 DNA follows: TGTGCCAGCAGCCCGCCCCTTGGATCCCGGGACACTGAAGCTTTCTTT. Encoded protein: CASSPPLGSRDTEAFF.

The chain links TRBV24-1 to TRBJ2-5, with D tentatively TRBD2 (6 bases). Trimming took off 1 base at V and 1 base at J, with 9 bases between the two ends. Germline V gives CDR1 KGHDR, CDR2 SFDVKD. The CDR3 consists of 15 residues. The CDR3 nucleotides read TGTGCCACCAGTGATTTTCGGCGGGGCCAAGAGACCCAGTACTTC. It specifies CATSDFRRGQETQYF.

This CDR3 is CASSLGTFTYEQYF. CDR3 nucleotides: TGTGCCAGCAGTCTCGGGACTTTCACCTACGAGCAGTACTTC. The chain carries TRBV7-2 and TRBJ2-7; D may be TRBD2 (6 bases). The CDR3 is 14 residues long. Germline lookup yields CDR1 SGHTA and CDR2 FQGNSA. Trimming cost V 6 bases and J 2 bases, with 14 bases left between them.

The sample holds a few counts of this clonotype. The chain recombines TRBV28 with TRBJ2-7; TRBD2 matches 11 bases. The CDR3 loop spans 15 amino acids. The V and J ends lost 5 bases and 4 bases, in that order; junction bases with no gene match: 7. Germline lookup yields CDR1 MDHEN and CDR2 SYDVKM. CDR3 region: CASSTPGTSGYEQYF. The CDR3 coding sequence is TGTGCCAGCAGTACCCCCGGGACTAGCGGATACGAGCAGTACTTC.

V gene TRBV21-1 combines with J gene TRBJ1-2; TRBD1, as called in the table, went unchecked against the DNA. TRBV21-1 is a documented pseudogene. The CDR3 sequence is 16 residues long. In DNA form, the CDR3 reads TGTGCCAGCAGCAAATTAGACCCGGGGCAGGGACTATACTACACCTTC. It translates to CASSKLDPGQGLYYTF.

In its sample, this clonotype was seen once. This chain joins TRBV6-5 and TRBJ2-5; no definite D call. CDR3 length: 12 amino acids. Trimming left V 4 bases short and J 5 bases short, with 8 bases between. In germline, CDR1 is MNHEY, CDR2 SVGAGI. Here the CDR3 reads CASSLIGETQYF. As DNA, the CDR3 is TGTGCCAGCAGTTTAATCGGGGAGACCCAGTACTTC.

The rearrangement links TRBV7-8 to TRBJ1-1; D remains unclear. Germline CDR1 reads SGHVS; CDR2 reads FQNEAQ. Trimming pared 0 bases from V and 5 bases from J, leaving 13 bases between. The CDR3 spans 15 residues. The CDR3: CASSLAQSGVTEAFF. CDR3 nucleotide sequence: TGTGCCAGCAGCTTAGCGCAGTCAGGCGTGACTGAAGCTTTCTTT.

This clonotype was counted a few times. The chain uses TRBV6-1 and TRBJ1-5; no clear D gene. The germline V and J ends were trimmed by 8 bases and 2 bases, with 13 bases remaining between them. Germline V gives CDR1 MNHNS, CDR2 SASEGT. This CDR3 has 14 residues. CDR3 DNA sequence: TGTGCCAGCGAAGACTCGGTGGGCAATCAGCCCCAGCATTTT. Residues: CASEDSVGNQPQHF.

CDR3 sequence reads: CASSASLGRGELFF. The DNA of the CDR3 is TGTGCCAGCAGCGCCTCCCTAGGACGCGGGGAGCTGTTTTTT. This sequence joins TRBV7-9 and TRBJ2-2; unclear D gene. Germline V gene data show CDR1 as SEHNR and CDR2 as FQNEAQ (reference sequence). V was clipped by 5 bases and J by 7 bases, with 14 bases between them. The CDR3 loop spans 14 amino acids.

This clonotype was found a few times. This rearrangement joins TRBV7-2 to TRBJ1-1; TRBD1 is a possible D gene (5 bases). V lost 1 base and J lost 2, with 11 bases in between. The CDR3 sequence is 15 residues long. Germline assignment: CDR1 SGHTA and CDR2 FQGNSA. The CDR3 region has the DNA TGTGCCAGCAGCTTAGGGGGGACCGCAAACACTGAAGCTTTCTTT. Amino acid sequence: CASSLGGTANTEAFF. The whole variable domain, filled in from reference TRBV7-2 and TRBJ1-1, reads GAGVSQSPSNKVTEKGKDVELRCDPISGHTALYWYRQSLGQGLEFLIYFQGNSAPDKSGLPSDRFSAERTGGSVSTLTIQRTQQEDSAVYLCASSLGGTANTEAFFGQGTRLTVV.